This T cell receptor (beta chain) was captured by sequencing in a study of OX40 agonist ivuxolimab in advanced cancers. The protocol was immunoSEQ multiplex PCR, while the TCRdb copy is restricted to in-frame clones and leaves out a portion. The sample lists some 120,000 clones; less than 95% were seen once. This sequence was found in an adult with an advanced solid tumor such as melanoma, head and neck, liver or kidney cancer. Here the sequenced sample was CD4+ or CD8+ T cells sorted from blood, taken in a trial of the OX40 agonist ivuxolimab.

The CDR3 bases are TGTGCCAGCAGGCAGGGCAAAGGTATAGCCAATCAGCCCCAGCATTTT. It specifies CASRQGKGIANQPQHF. V usage is TRBV28 and J usage is TRBJ1-5, with a possible D match to TRBD1 (5 bases). CDR3 length: 16 residues. Germline-derived CDR1 and CDR2 are MDHEN and SYDVKM. Deletions cut 6 bases from V and 3 bases from J, with 18 bases between.